The T cell receptor beta chain under discussion was sequenced for a study of post-analysis software for immune sequencing data. The overall study: Clinical courses comprised relapsing-remitting, secondary progressive and progressive-relapsing multiple sclerosis.

Presence of unique molecular identifiers characterized the TCR beta cDNA libraries. Each CDR3 protein gets one entry after TCRdb re-called the PCR reads with MiXCR. The top ten clones hold just under 5% of a sample with 650,000 to 900,000 distinct CDR3 sequences, around 42% of them seen once. Comments on this clonotype: The target antigen is unknown.

The CDR3 contains 12 residues. V lost 2 bases and J lost 8, with 6 bases in between. General study results and limits: Included in a set of about five TRBV segments more frequent in patients than controls were TRBV5-6, TRBV5-1 and TRBV20-1.

Sequencing input: blood. This sequence originates from a girl aged 5-17 years with multiple sclerosis. This sequence joins TRBV12-3 or TRBV12-4 and TRBJ1-4, with unresolved D. The CDR3 DNA follows: TGTGCCAGCAGTTTATTCCGAGAAAAACTGTTTTTT. Its protein product is CASSLFREKLFF.